Sequencing of this TCR beta chain was carried out in a study of shared clonotypes between healthy human individuals. Study conclusions and caveats: Relative to memory subsets, naive subsets generally showed larger estimated richness. Measured sharing among donors was expected to vary with sequencing depth. A handful of donors showed sharing of approximately 5% of naive CD4 clonotypes.

Germline V CDR1 and CDR2: KGHSH, LQKENI. Trimming shortened V by 3 bases and J by 0 bases, and 8 bases separated the two germline ends. This CDR3 is built from 14 residues. Notes on this clone: Its antigen is not identified. In the same sample, other DNA sequences code for this CDR3.

Produced via immunoSEQ multiplex PCR; TCRdb's table is partial and in-frame only. The table includes 2,100,000 or so clones, approximately 94% detected once. This sequence was found in a young man in good health. The chain carries TRBV18 and TRBJ1-2; D ambiguous. Input material: naive CD4+ T cells sorted from blood. Regarding subset: CD45RA+ positively selected. CDR3 nucleotides: TGTGCCAGCTCACCGACGGGAGCTAACTATGGCTACACCTTC. Its translation is CASSPTGANYGYTF.